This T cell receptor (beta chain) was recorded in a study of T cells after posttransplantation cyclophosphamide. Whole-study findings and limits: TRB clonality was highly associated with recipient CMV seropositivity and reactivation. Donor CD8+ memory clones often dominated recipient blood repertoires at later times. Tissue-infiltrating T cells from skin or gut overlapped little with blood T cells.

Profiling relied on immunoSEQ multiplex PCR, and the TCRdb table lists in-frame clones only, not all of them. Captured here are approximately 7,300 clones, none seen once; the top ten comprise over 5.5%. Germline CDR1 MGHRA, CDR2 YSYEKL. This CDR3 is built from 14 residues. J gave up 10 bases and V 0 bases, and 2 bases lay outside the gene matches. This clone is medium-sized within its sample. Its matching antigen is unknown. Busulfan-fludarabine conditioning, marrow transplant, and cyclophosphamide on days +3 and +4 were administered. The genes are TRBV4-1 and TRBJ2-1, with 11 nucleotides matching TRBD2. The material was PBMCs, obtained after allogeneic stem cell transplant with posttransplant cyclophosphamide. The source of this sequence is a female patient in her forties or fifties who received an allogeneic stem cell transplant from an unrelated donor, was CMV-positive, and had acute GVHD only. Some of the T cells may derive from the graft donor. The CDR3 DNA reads TGCGCCAGCAGCCAAGATTTAGCGGGAGGGGAGCAGTTCTTC. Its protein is CASSQDLAGGEQFF.